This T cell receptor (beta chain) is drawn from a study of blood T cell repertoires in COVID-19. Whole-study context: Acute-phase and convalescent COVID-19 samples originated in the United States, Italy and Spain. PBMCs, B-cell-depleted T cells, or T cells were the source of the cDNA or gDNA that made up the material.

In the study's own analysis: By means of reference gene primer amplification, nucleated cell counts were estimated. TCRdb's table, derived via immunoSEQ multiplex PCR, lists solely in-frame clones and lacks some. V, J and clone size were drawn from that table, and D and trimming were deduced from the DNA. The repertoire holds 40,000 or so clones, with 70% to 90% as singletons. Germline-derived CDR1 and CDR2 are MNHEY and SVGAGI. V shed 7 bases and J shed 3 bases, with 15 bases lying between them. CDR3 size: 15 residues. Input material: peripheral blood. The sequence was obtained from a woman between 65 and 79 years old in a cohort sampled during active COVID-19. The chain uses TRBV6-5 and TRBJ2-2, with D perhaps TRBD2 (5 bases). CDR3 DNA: TGTGCCAGCAAGGTCCGGGGTTGGGACACCGGGGAGCTGTTTTTT. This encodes CASKVRGWDTGELFF.